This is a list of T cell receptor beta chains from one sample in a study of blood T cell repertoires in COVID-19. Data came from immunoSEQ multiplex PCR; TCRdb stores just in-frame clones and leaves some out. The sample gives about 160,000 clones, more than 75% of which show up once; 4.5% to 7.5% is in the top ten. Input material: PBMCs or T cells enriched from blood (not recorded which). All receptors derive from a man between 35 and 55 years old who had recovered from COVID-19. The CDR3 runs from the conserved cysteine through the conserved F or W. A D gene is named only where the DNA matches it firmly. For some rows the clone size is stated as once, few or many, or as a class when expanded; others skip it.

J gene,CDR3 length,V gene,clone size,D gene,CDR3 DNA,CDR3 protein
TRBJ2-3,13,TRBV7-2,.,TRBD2,TGTGCCAGCAGCTTTGGACTAGCAGAGACGCAGTATTTT,CASSFGLAETQYF
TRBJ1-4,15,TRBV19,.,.,TGTGCCAGTAGTGAAACCGAGGTGGCTAATGAAAAACTGTTTTTT,CASSETEVANEKLFF
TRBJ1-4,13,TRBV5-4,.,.,TGTGCCAGCAGCTTGGTCCAGGGAGAAAAACTGTTTTTT,CASSLVQGEKLFF
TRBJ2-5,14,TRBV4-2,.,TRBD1,TGTGCCAGCAGCCCCCGGGACAGACAAGAGACCCAGTACTTC,CASSPRDRQETQYF
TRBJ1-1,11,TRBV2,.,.,TGTGCCAGCATCACGGGGGAATCAGCTTTCTTT,CASITGESAFF
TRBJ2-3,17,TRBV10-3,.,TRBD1,TGTGCCATCAAACGGGATCAGGGGGCCCCAAGCACAGATACGCAGTATTTT,CAIKRDQGAPSTDTQYF
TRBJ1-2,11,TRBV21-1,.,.,TGTGCCAGCGGAGGGGACTATGGCTACACCTTC,CASGGDYGYTF
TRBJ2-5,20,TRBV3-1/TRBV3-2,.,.,TGTGCCAGCAGCCAAGATTTCTACCGTAGCCAGGGGATCGGAGGAGAGACCCAGTACTTC,CASSQDFYRSQGIGGETQYF
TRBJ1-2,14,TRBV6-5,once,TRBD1,TGTGCCAGCAGTAAAAACCAGGGGGCTTATGGCTACACCTTC,CASSKNQGAYGYTF
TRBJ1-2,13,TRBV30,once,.,TGTGCCTGGAGCCGGGACACTAGCTATGGCTACACCTTC,CAWSRDTSYGYTF
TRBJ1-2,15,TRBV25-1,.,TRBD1,TGTGCCAGCAGTGGGGACAGGGGACGGGGCTATGGCTACACCTTC,CASSGDRGRGYGYTF
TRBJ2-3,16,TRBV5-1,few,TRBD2,TGCGCCAGCAGGATGGGGACTAGCGGGGCGGGAGATACGCAGTATTTT,CASRMGTSGAGDTQYF
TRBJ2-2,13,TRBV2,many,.,TGTGCCAGCAGTAACAGGGACACCGGGGAGCTGTTTTTT,CASSNRDTGELFF
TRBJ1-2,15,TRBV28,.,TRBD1,TGTGCCAGCAGAAACACAGGGGAACTACTCTATGGCTACACCTTC,CASRNTGELLYGYTF
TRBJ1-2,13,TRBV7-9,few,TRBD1,TGTGCCAGCAGCTTAGGGACAGGGGTTGGCTACACCTTC,CASSLGTGVGYTF
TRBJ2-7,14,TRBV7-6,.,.,TGTGCCAGCAGTATGGCTAGCGACTCCTACGAGCAGTACTTC,CASSMASDSYEQYF
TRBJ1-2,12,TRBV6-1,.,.,TGTGCCAGCAGTGACCGGGGGATGGGCTACACCTTC,CASSDRGMGYTF
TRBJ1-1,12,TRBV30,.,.,TGTGCCTGGGGGAGGGGGAACACTGAAGCTTTCTTT,CAWGRGNTEAFF
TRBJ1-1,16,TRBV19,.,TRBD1,TGTGCCAGTAGTATTGGGACAGGGAGGGGTGACACTGAAGCTTTCTTT,CASSIGTGRGDTEAFF
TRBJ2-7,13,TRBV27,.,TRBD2,TGTGCCAGCATCGGCGGGAGCTCCTACGAGCAGTACTTC,CASIGGSSYEQYF
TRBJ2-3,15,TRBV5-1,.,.,TGCGCCAGCAGCTTGGAAGGGGATGCTACAGATACGCAGTATTTT,CASSLEGDATDTQYF
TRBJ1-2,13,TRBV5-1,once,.,TGCGCCAGCAGCTTGGACAGGGACTATGGCTACACCTTC,CASSLDRDYGYTF
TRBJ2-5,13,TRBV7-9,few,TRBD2,TGTGCCAGTCAGCGGGGGCCGGAGACGACCCAGTACTTC,CASQRGPETTQYF
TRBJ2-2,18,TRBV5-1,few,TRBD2,TGCGCCAGCAGCCGGACTAGCGGAAGCCAGGCGAACACCGGGGAGCTGTTTTTT,CASSRTSGSQANTGELFF
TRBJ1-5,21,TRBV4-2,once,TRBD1,TGTGCCAGCAGCCTCAGGCCAAGGGGGAACAGGGGATCGGGTTCCAATCAGCCCCAGCATTTT,CASSLRPRGNRGSGSNQPQHF
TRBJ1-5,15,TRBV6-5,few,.,TGTGCCAGCAGTTACTCGCTAGGGGCCGGTCAGCCCCAGCATTTT,CASSYSLGAGQPQHF
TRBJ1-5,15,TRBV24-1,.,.,TGTGCCACGGGGCCCGGGGGGCGTCCGGATCAGCCCCAGCATTTT,CATGPGGRPDQPQHF
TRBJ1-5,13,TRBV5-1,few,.,TGCGCCAGCAGCTTACAGCTAAATCAGCCCCAGCATTTT,CASSLQLNQPQHF
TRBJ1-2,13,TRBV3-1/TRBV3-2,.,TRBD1,TGTGCCAGCAGCCTAACAGGGGAACGAGGCTACACCTTC,CASSLTGERGYTF
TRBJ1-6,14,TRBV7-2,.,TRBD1,TGTGCCAGCGCCGTGGGACAGCATAATTCACCCCTCCACTTT,CASAVGQHNSPLHF
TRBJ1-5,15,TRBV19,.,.,TGTGCCAGTAGTATTGGTACAGACCAGGCGGGACCCCAGCATTTT,CASSIGTDQAGPQHF
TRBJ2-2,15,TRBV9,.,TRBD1,TGTGCCAGCAGCGCCGGGACAGTGAACACCGGGGAGCTGTTTTTT,CASSAGTVNTGELFF
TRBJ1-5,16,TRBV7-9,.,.,TGTGCCAGCAGCTTATATCGGACAGATAGCAATCAGCCCCAGCATTTT,CASSLYRTDSNQPQHF
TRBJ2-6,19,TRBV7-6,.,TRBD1,TGTGCCAGCAGCGCCACCACTAATAGGGGGCCCACTGGGGCCAACGTCCTGACTTTC,CASSATTNRGPTGANVLTF
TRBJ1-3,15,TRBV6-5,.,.,TGTGCCAGCAGCCCCGACAGCCTCTCTGGAAACACCATATATTTT,CASSPDSLSGNTIYF
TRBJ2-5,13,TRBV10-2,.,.,TGCGCCAGCAGTGATTTCAGGGATGAGACCCAGTACTTC,CASSDFRDETQYF
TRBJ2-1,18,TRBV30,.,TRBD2,TGTGCCTGGAGCGGTATTCATAGCGGGAATACAATAAGTAGTGAGCAGTTCTTC,CAWSGIHSGNTISSEQFF
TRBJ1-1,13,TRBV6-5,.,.,TGTGCCAGCAGTTACGCGGTATGGACTGAAGCTTTCTTT,CASSYAVWTEAFF
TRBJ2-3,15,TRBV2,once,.,TGTGCCAGCAGTGAAGCTGGCGGGCGCACAGATACGCAGTATTTT,CASSEAGGRTDTQYF
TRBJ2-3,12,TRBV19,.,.,TGTGCCAGTAGTTCCCGGGTAGATACGCAGTATTTT,CASSSRVDTQYF
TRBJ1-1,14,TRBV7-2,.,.,TGTGCCAGCAGGAAGGGGTTTTTGAACACTGAAGCTTTCTTT,CASRKGFLNTEAFF
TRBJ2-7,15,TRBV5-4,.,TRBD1,TGTGCCAGCAGCTTGACCGAGACAGGGGGCTACGAGCAGTACTTC,CASSLTETGGYEQYF
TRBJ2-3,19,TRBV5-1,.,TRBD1,TGCGCCAGCCGCAGATCCGGGACAGGGCACCCGATAAGCACAGATACGCAGTATTTT,CASRRSGTGHPISTDTQYF
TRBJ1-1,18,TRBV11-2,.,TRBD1,TGTGCCAGCAGCTCCCGGGACAGGGGGCTTTTAATGAACACTGAAGCTTTCTTT,CASSSRDRGLLMNTEAFF
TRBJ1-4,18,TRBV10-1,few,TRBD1,TGCGCCAGCAGTCCCGGGACAGGGGCGCCGACAACTAATGAAAAACTGTTTTTT,CASSPGTGAPTTNEKLFF
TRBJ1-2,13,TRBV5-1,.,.,TGCGCCAGCAGCTTGTTAGTTTCCGGAGAGAATGCCTTC,CASSLLVSGENAF
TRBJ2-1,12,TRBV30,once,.,TGTGCCATCGCCGGGAGATACAATGAGCAGTTCTTC,CAIAGRYNEQFF
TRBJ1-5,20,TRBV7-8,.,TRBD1,TGTGCCAGCAGCTCTTTGCAGGGGGCGCCCCTGGGAGGTGGGGATCAGCCCCAGCATTTT,CASSSLQGAPLGGGDQPQHF
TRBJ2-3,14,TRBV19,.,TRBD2,TGTGCCAGTAGTAGGAGCGGGAACACAGATACGCAGTATTTT,CASSRSGNTDTQYF
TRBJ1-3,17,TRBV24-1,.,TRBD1,TGTGCCACCAGTGATGGCGGGACAGGGGTACGTGGAAACACCATATATTTT,CATSDGGTGVRGNTIYF
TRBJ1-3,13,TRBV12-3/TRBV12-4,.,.,TGTGCCAGCAGATCCTCGGGTGCATGGACCATATATTTT,CASRSSGAWTIYF
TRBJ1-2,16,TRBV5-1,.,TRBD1,TGCGCCAGCAGCTTGGGGGGTACAGGGGACGTCTATGGCTACACCTTC,CASSLGGTGDVYGYTF
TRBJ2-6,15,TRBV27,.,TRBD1,TGTGCCAGCAGAGGACAGGGTTCTGGGGCCAACGTCCTGACTTTC,CASRGQGSGANVLTF
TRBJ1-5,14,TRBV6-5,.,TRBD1,TGTGCCGCTTGGGGACAGGGGGCTGGTCAGCCCCAGCATTTT,CAAWGQGAGQPQHF
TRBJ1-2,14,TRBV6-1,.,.,TGTGCCAGCAGTGAAGACCCAGGCTCCTATGGCTACACCTTC,CASSEDPGSYGYTF